This T cell receptor (beta chain) is drawn from a study of T cell repertoires in aging, cancer and after chemotherapy. Study-wide background: Pre- and post-chemotherapy samples were paired from chronic lymphocytic leukemia patients treated with fludarabine- or bendamustine-based regimens.

This clonotype showed up just a few times. As yet, its antigen is unknown. Rearranged V-D-J TRB sequences were amplified with a mixed TRB-A/B primer pool. TCRdb independently ran MiXCR on the multiplex PCR reads; one entry per CDR3 protein. Of about 5,000 distinct CDR3 sequences listed, about 33% are singletons. TCR beta rearrangements were amplified from peripheral blood genomic DNA. Points from the study as a whole: Compared with age-matched healthy donors, untreated hematological or solid cancer patients showed higher blood TCR clonality. Rebound thymic output was suggested by rising median generation probability during chemotherapy in each cancer cohort.

Sequencing was carried out using blood. The sequence was collected from a human donor with a blood cancer.

In DNA form, the CDR3 reads TGTGCCAGCAGTCCCTGGACCTTGGGGGGCCAAGAGACCCAGTACTTC. Its protein is CASSPWTLGGQETQYF. V gene TRBV27 combines with J gene TRBJ2-5; tentatively, D is TRBD2 (6 bases). V was trimmed by 5 bases and J by 1 base, leaving 17 bases between them. From germline, CDR1 is MNHEY and CDR2 SMNVEV (reference sequence). The CDR3 contains 16 residues.